These 2 T cell receptor beta chains were sequenced from one sample in a study of blood T cell repertoires in COVID-19 (dated by TCRdb to the early 2020s). The library was obtained by the immunoSEQ multiplex PCR assay. Entries here come from immuneACCESS through TCRdb and include only in-frame sequences with V and J called. Some clones fail to appear in such tables; in the studies checked, an unresolved V gene covers under half of the shortfall, and the cause of the remainder is unknown. The sample table lists 35,000 to 55,000 clones, 80% to 85% of them with a count of one. The top ten clonotypes cover 6% to 7.5% of the sample. The sequenced material came from peripheral blood. These receptors were taken from a man aged 60-69 years with active COVID-19.

The chain couples TRBV19 to TRBJ1-1; D is perhaps TRBD1 (6 bases). Germline V gene sequence: CDR1 LNHDA, CDR2 SQIVND (reference sequence). The germline V and J ends were trimmed by 2 bases and 5 bases, with 12 bases remaining between them. The CDR3 is made up of 14 amino acids. CDR3 DNA: TGTGCCAGTAGTATACAGGGGTTGAGGACTGAAGCTTTCTTT. This sequence encodes CASSIQGLRTEAFF.

This clone was recorded once. The genes are TRBV7-3 and TRBJ2-4; 12 bases agree with TRBD2. V was clipped by 0 bases and J by 7 bases; unmatched bases: 4. The germline V gene has CDR1 SGHTA and CDR2 FQGTGA. The CDR3 has 16 residues. The CDR3 region has the DNA TGTGCCAGCAGCTTAACGACTAGCGGGAGTTTCAACATTCAGTACTTC. Amino acids: CASSLTTSGSFNIQYF.